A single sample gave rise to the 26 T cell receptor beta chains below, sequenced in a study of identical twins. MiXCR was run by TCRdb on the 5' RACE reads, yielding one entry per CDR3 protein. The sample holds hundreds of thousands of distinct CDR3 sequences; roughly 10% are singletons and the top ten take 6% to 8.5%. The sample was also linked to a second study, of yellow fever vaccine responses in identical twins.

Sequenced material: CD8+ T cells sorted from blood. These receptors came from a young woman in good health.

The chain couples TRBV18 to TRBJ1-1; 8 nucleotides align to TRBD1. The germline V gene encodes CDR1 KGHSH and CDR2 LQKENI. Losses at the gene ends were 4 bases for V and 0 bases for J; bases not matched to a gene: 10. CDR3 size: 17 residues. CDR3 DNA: TGTGCCAGCTCACGCAGGGGGCGAAACCTTATGAACACTGAAGCTTTCTTT. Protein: CASSRRGRNLMNTEAFF.

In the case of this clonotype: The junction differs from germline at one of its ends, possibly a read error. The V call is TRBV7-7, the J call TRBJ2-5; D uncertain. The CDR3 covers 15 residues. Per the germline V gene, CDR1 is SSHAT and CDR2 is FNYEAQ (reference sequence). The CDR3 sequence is CASSVTPKRKETQYF. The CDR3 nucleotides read TGTGCTAGCAGCGTAACTCCTAAGCGCAAAGAGACCCAGTACTTC. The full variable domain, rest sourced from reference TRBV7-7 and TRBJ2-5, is GAGVSQSPRYKVTKRGQDVTLRCDPISSHATLYWYQQALGQGPEFLTYFNYEAQPDKSGLPSDRFSAERPEGSISTLTIQRTEQRDSAMYRCASSVTPKRKETQYFGPGTRLLVL.

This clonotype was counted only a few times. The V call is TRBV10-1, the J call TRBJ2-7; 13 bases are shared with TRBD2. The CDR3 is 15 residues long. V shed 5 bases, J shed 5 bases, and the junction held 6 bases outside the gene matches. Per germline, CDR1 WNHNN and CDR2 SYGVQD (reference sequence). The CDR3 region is CASSPGLAGENEQYF. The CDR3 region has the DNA TGCGCCAGCAGTCCCGGACTAGCGGGAGAAAACGAGCAGTACTTC.

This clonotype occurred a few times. The CDR3 loop is CSASPLAGVDTGELFF. The CDR3 DNA follows: TGCAGTGCTAGCCCTCTAGCGGGAGTAGATACCGGGGAGCTGTTTTTT. The rearrangement links TRBV20-1 to TRBJ2-2; 10 nucleotides agree with TRBD2. The CDR3 sequence is 16 residues long. Germline V CDR1 and CDR2: DFQATT, SNEGSKA (reference sequence). V shed 3 bases, J shed 5 bases, and the junction held 9 bases outside the gene matches.

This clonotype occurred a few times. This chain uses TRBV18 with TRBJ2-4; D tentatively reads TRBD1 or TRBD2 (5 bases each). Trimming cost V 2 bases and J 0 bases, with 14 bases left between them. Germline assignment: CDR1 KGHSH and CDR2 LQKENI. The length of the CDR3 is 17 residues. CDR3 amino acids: CASSPRQGPLAKNIQYF. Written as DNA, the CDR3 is TGTGCCAGCTCACCAAGGCAGGGACCACTAGCCAAAAACATTCAGTACTTC.

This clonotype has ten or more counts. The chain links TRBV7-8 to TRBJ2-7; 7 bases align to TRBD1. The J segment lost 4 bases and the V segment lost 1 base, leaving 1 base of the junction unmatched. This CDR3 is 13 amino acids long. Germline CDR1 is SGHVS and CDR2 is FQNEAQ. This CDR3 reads CASSLGGQYEQYF. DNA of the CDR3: TGTGCCAGCAGCTTAGGGGGACAGTACGAGCAGTACTTC.

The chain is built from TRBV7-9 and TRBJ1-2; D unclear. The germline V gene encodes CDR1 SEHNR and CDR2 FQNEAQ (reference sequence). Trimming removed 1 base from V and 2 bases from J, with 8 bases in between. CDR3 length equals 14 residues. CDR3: CASSLVPDNYGYTF. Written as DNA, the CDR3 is TGTGCCAGCAGCTTAGTCCCCGACAACTATGGCTACACCTTC.

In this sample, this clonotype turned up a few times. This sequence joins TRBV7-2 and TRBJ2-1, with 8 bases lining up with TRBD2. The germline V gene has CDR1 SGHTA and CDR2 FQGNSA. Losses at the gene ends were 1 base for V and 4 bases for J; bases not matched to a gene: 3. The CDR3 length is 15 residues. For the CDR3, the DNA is TGTGCCAGCAGCTTAGGTCGGGGGGGATACAATGAGCAGTTCTTC. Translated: CASSLGRGGYNEQFF.

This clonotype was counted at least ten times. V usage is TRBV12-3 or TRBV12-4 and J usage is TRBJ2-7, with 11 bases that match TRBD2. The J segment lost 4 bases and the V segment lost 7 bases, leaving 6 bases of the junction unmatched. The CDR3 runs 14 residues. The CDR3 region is CASTLAGGRYEQYF. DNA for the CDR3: TGTGCCAGCACCTTAGCGGGGGGGCGATACGAGCAGTACTTC.

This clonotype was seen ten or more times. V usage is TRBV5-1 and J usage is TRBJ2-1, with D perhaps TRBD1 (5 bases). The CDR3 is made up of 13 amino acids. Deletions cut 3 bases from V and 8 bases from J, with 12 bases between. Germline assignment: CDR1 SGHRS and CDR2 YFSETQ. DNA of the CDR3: TGCGCCAGCAGCTCCGGACAAAAAGATGAGCAGTTCTTC. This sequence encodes CASSSGQKDEQFF.

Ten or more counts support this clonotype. The CDR3 is CASSAPGQGAEQFF. The CDR3 DNA reads as TGTGCCAGCAGTGCCCCGGGACAGGGGGCAGAGCAGTTCTTC. The genes are TRBV12-3 or TRBV12-4 and TRBJ2-1; 12 bases match TRBD1. The CDR3 is 14 residues long. With V trimmed by 5 bases and J by 10 bases, 6 bases remained unmatched.

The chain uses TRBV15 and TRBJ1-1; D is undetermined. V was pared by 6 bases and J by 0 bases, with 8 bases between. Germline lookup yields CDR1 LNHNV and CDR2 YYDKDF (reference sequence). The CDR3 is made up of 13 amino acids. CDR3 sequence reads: CATRDSMNTEAFF. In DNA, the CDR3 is TGTGCCACCAGGGACTCGATGAACACTGAAGCTTTCTTT.

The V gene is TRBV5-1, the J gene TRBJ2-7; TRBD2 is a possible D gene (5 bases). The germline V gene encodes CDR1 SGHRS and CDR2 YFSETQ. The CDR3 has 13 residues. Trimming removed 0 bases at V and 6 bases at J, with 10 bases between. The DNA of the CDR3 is TGCGCCAGCAGCTTGGCCGGGGATGGCGAGCAGTACTTC. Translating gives CASSLAGDGEQYF.

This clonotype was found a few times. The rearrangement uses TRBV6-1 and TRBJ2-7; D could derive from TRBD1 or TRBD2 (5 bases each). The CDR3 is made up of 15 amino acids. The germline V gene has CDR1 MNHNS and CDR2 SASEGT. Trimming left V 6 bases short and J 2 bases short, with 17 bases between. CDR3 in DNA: TGTGCCAGCAGCCGCCTCGTCGGGGACCCCTACGAGCAGTACTTC. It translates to CASSRLVGDPYEQYF.

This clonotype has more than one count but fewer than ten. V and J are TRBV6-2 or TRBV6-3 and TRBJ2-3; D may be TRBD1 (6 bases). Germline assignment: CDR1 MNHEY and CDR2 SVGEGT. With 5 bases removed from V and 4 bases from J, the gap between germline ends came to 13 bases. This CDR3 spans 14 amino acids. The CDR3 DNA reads TGTGCCAGCAGTCCCACAGGGCCCCCAGATACGCAGTATTTT. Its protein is CASSPTGPPDTQYF.

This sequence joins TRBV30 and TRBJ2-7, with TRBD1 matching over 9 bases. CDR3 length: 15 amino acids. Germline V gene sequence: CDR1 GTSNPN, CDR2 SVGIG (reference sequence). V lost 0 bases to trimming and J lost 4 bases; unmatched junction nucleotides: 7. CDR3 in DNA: TGTGCCTGGAGTGTACAGCGGACAGGGGCTTACGAGCAGTACTTC. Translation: CAWSVQRTGAYEQYF. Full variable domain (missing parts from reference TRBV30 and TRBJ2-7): SQTIHQWPATLVQPVGSPLSLECTVEGTSNPNLYWYRQAAGRGLQLLFYSVGIGQISSEVPQNLSASRPQDRQFILSSKKLLLSDSGFYLCAWSVQRTGAYEQYFGPGTRLTVT.

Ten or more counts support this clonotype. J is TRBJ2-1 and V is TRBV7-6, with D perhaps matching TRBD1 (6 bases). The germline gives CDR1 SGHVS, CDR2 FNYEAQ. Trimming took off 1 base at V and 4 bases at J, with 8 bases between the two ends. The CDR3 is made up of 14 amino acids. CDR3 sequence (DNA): TGTGCCAGCAGCTTAGTACAGGGATACAATGAGCAGTTCTTC. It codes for CASSLVQGYNEQFF.

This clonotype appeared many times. The CDR3 DNA reads TGTGCCAGCGGACAGGGGAGCCCCGGGGAGCTGTTTTTT. It codes for CASGQGSPGELFF. The J gene is TRBJ2-2, the V gene TRBV2; 9 bases line up with TRBD1. Germline loops: CDR1 SNHLY, CDR2 FYNNEI. There are 13 residues in the CDR3. V dropped 8 bases and J dropped 6; count of bases not matched to a gene: 4.

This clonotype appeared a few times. The CDR3 sequence is CASSLNLPAGASTDTQYF. Written as DNA, the CDR3 is TGTGCCAGCAGCTTAAACCTCCCGGCGGGGGCTAGCACAGATACGCAGTATTTT. The chain uses TRBV11-2 and TRBJ2-3, with D tentatively TRBD2 (7 bases). The CDR3 spans 18 residues. V lost 2 bases, J lost 0 bases, and 18 bases lay in between. Germline V gene data show CDR1 as SGHAT and CDR2 as FQNNGV.

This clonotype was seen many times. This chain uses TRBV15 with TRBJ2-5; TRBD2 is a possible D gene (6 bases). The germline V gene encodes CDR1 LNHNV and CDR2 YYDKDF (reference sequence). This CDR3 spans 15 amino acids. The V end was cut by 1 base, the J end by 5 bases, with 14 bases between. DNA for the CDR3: TGTGCCACCAGCAGAGCCGGGGACTCGGGGGAGACCCAGTACTTC. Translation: CATSRAGDSGETQYF. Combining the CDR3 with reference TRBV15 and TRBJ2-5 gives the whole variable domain DAMVIQNPRYQVTQFGKPVTLSCSQTLNHNVMYWYQQKSSQAPKLLFHYYDKDFNNEADTPDNFQSRRPNTSFCFLDIRSPGLGDTAMYLCATSRAGDSGETQYFGPGTRLLVL.

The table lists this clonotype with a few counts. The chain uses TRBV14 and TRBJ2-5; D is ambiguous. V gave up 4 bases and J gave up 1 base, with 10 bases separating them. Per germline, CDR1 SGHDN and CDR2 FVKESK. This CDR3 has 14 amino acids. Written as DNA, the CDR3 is TGTGCCAGCAGCCTCCGAGCTGTCCAAGAGACCCAGTACTTC. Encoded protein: CASSLRAVQETQYF.

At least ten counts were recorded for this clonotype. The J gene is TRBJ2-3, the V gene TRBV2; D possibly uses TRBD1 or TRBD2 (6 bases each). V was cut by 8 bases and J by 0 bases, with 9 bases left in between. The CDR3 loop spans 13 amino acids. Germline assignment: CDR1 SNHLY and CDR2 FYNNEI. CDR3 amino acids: CASGGPSTDTQYF. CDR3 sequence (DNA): TGTGCCAGCGGGGGGCCAAGCACAGATACGCAGTATTTT.

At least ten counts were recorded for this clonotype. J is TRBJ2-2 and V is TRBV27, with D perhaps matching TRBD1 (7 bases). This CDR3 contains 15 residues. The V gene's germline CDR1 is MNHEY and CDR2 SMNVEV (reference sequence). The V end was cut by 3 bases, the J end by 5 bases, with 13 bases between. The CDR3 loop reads CASSFGSGGTGELFF. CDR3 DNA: TGTGCCAGCAGTTTCGGGTCAGGGGGGACCGGGGAGCTGTTTTTT.

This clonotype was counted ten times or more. The CDR3 protein is CASSEPREFEYEQYF. CDR3 bases: TGCGCCAGCAGTGAGCCGCGGGAATTTGAATACGAGCAGTACTTC. V usage is TRBV10-2 and J usage is TRBJ2-7, with D tentatively TRBD2 (6 bases). This CDR3 is 15 amino acids long. Germline assignment: CDR1 WSHSY and CDR2 SAAADI. V lost 2 bases, J lost 4 bases, and 15 bases lay in between.

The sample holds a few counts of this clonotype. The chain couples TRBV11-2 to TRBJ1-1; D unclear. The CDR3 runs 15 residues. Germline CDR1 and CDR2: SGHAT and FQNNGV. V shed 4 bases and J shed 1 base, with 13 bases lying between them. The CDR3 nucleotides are TGTGCCAGCAGCTCTGTCCCTAATTCGAACACTGAAGCTTTCTTT. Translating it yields CASSSVPNSNTEAFF.

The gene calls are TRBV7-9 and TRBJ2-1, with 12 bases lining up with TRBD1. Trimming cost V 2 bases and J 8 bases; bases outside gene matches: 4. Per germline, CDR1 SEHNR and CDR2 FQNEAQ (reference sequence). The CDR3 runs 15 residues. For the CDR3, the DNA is TGTGCCAGCAGCTTACGGGACAGGGGGCCGGATGAGCAGTTCTTC. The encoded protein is CASSLRDRGPDEQFF.